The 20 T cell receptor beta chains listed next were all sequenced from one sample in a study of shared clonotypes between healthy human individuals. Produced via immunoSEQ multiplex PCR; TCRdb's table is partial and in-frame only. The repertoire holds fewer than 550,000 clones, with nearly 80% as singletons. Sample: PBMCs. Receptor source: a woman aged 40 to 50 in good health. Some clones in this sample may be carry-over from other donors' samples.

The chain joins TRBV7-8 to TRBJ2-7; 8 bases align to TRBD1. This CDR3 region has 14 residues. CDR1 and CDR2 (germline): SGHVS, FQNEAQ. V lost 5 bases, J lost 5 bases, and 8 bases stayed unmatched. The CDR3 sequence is CASSPGQGGNEQYF. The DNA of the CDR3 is TGTGCCAGCAGCCCAGGACAGGGTGGCAACGAGCAGTACTTC.

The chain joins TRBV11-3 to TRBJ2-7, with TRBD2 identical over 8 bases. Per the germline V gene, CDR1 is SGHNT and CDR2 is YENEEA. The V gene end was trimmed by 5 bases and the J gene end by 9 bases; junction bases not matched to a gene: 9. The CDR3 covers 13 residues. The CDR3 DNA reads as TGTGCCAGCAGCAATTCCCCTAGCGGGTTGCAGTACTTC. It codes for CASSNSPSGLQYF.

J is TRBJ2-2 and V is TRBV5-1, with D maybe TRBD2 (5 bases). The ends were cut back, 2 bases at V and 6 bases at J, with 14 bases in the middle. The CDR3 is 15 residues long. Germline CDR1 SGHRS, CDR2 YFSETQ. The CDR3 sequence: CASSFTGESAGELFF. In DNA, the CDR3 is TGCGCCAGCAGCTTTACCGGGGAGAGTGCCGGGGAGCTGTTTTTT.

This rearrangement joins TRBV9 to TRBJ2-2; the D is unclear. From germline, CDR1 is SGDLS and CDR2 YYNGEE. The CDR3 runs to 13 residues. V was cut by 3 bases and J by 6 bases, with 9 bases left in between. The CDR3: CASSALMAGELFF. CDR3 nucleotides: TGTGCCAGCAGCGCGCTGATGGCCGGGGAGCTGTTTTTT.

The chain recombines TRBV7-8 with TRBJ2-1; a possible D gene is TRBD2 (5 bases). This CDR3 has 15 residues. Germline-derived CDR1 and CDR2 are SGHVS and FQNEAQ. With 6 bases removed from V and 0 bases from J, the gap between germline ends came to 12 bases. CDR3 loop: CASSNLGSSYNEQFF. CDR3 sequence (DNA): TGTGCCAGCAGTAATTTGGGGAGCTCCTACAATGAGCAGTTCTTC.

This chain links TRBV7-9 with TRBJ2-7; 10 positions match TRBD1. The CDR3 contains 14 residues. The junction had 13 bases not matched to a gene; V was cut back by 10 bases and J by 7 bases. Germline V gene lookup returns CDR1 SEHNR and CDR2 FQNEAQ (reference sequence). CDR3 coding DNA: TGTGCCATCTCAAAGGGGACAGGGGCTGGAGAGCAGTACTTC. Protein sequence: CAISKGTGAGEQYF. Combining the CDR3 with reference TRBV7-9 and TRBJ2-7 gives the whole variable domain DTGVSQNPRHKITKRGQNVTFRCDPISEHNRLYWYRQTLGQGPEFLTYFQNEAQLEKSRLLSDRFSAERPKGSFSTLEIQRTEQGDSAMYLCAISKGTGAGEQYFGPGTRLTVT.

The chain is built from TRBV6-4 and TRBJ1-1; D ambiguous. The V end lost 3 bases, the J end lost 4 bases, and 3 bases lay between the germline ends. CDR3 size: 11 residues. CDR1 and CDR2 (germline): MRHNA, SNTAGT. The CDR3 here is CASSEGTEAFF. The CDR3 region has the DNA TGTGCCAGCAGTGAAGGCACTGAAGCTTTCTTT.

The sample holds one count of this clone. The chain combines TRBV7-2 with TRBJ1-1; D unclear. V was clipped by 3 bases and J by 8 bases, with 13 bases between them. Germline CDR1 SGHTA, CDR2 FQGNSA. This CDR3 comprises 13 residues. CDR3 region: CASSFTSVTEAFF. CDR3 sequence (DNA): TGTGCCAGCAGCTTTACTTCAGTTACGGAAGCTTTCTTT.

The CDR3 DNA is TGTGCCAGCAGCTTAACCAGGGACAGTGGGGGTGAGCAGTTCTTC. Translating gives CASSLTRDSGGEQFF. The chain employs TRBV7-3 and TRBJ2-1, with 7 bases fitting TRBD1. The CDR3 has 15 residues. Germline V gene sequence: CDR1 SGHTA, CDR2 FQGTGA. V dropped 0 bases and J dropped 9; count of bases not matched to a gene: 8.

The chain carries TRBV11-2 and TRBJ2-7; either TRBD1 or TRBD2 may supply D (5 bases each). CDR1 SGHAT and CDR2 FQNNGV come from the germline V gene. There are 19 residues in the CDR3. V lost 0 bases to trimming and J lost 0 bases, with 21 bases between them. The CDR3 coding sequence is TGTGCCAGCAGCTTAGATGGGGCCGGTTCGGGCGGGCACTCCTACGAGCAGTACTTC. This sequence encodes CASSLDGAGSGGHSYEQYF.

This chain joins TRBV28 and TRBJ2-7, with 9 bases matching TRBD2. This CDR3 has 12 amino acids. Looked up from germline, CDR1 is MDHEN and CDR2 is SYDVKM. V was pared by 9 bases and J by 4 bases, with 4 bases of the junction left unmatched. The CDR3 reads CASGTSTYEQYF. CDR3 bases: TGTGCCAGTGGGACTAGCACGTACGAGCAGTACTTC.

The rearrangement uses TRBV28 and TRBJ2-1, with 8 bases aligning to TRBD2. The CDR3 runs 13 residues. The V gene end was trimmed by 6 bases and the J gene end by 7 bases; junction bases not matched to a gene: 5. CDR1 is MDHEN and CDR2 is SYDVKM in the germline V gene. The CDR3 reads CASRPRGRNEQFF. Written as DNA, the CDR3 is TGTGCCAGCAGACCTCGCGGGAGGAATGAGCAGTTCTTC. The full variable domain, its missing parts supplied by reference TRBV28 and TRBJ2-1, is DVKVTQSSRYLVKRTGEKVFLECVQDMDHENMFWYRQDPGLGLRLIYFSYDVKMKEKGDIPEGYSVSREKKERFSLILESASTNQTSMYLCASRPRGRNEQFFGPGTRLTVL.

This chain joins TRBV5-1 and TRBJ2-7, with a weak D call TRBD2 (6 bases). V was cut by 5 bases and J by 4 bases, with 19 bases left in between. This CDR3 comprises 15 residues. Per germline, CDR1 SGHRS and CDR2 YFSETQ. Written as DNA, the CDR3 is TGCGCCAGCAGGCCAGTCTCCGGGACTGCTTACGAGCAGTACTTC. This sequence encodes CASRPVSGTAYEQYF.

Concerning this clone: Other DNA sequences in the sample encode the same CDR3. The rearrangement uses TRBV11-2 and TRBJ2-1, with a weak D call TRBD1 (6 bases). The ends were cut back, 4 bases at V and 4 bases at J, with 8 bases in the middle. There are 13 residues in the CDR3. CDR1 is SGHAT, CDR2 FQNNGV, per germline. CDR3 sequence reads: CASSSDRYNEQFF. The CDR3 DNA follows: TGTGCCAGCAGCTCAGACAGGTACAATGAGCAGTTCTTC.

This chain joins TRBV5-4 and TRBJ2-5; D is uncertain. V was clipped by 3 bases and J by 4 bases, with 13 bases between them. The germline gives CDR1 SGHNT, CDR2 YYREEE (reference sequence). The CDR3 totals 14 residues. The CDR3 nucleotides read TGTGCCAGCAGCTCTTCCGACCAGCGAGAGACCCAGTACTTC. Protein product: CASSSSDQRETQYF.

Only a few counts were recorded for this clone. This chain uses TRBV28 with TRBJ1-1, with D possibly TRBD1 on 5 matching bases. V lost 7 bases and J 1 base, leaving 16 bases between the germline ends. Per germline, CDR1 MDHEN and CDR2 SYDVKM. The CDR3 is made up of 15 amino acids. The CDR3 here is CASNSNSRGNTEAFF. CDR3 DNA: TGTGCCAGCAATTCCAACTCGAGGGGGAACACTGAAGCTTTCTTT.

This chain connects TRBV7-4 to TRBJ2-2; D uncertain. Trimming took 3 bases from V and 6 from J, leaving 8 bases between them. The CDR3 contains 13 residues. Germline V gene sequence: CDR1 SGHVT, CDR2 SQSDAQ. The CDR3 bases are TGTGCCAGCAGCTTGGGTAGGTCCGGGGAGCTGTTTTTT. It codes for CASSLGRSGELFF.

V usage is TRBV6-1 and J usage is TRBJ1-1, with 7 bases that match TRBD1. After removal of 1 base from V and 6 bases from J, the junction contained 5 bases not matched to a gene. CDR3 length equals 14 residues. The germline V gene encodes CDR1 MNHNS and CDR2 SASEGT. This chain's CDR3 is CASSEGNRGPEAFF. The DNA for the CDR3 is TGTGCCAGCAGTGAAGGAAACAGGGGTCCTGAAGCTTTCTTT.

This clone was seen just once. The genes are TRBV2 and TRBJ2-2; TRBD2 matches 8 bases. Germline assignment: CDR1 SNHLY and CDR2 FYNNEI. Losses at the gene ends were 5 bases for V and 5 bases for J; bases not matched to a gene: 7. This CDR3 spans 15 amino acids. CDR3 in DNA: TGTGCCAGCAGTAGGAGCGGGAGTGGGACCGGGGAGCTGTTTTTT. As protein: CASSRSGSGTGELFF. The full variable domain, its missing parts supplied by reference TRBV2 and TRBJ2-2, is EPEVTQTPSHQVTQMGQEVILRCVPISNHLYFYWYRQILGQKVEFLVSFYNNEISEKSEIFDDQFSVERPDGSNFTLKIRSTKLEDSAMYFCASSRSGSGTGELFFGEGSRLTVL.

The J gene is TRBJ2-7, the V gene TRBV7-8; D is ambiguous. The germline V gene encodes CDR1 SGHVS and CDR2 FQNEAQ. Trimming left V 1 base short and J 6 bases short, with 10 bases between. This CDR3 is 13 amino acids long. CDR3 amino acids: CASSLVGGREQYF. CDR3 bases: TGTGCCAGCAGCTTAGTTGGCGGCCGCGAGCAGTACTTC.